Listed here are 7 T cell receptor beta chains from one sample, sequenced in a study of OX40 agonist ivuxolimab in advanced cancers. The repertoire was sequenced with immunoSEQ multiplex PCR; TCRdb's copy has only in-frame clones and lacks some. The repertoire includes about 52,000 clones, approximately 88% of them detected once, and under 15% sits in the top ten. The material sequenced was CD4+ or CD8+ T cells sorted from blood, taken in a trial of the OX40 agonist ivuxolimab. These receptors were obtained from an adult with an advanced solid tumor such as melanoma, head and neck, liver or kidney cancer.

The CDR3 spells CASSIGLAVTSYNEQFF. CDR3 in DNA: TGTGCCAGCAGCATCGGACTAGCGGTGACCTCCTACAATGAGCAGTTCTTC. The J gene is TRBJ2-1, the V gene TRBV7-8; 10 nucleotides match TRBD2. CDR1 is SGHVS and CDR2 is FQNEAQ in the germline V gene. V lost 5 bases to trimming and J lost 0 bases; unmatched junction nucleotides: 7. This CDR3 is 17 amino acids long.

This clone has only one observation. The chain joins TRBV29-1 to TRBJ2-1; 9 positions match TRBD1. This CDR3 has 14 amino acids. Germline CDR1 and CDR2: SQVTM and ANQGSEA. The V gene end was trimmed by 7 bases and the J gene end by 2 bases; junction bases not matched to a gene: 6. The CDR3 sequence: CSGTDRGTYNEQFF. The CDR3 DNA sequence: TGCAGCGGGACGGACAGGGGCACCTACAATGAGCAGTTCTTC.

V gene TRBV27 combines with J gene TRBJ2-3; a possible D gene is TRBD2 (5 bases). The CDR3 has 16 amino acids. V lost 7 bases, J lost 0 bases, and 17 bases lay in between. Germline CDR1 MNHEY, CDR2 SMNVEV (reference sequence). The CDR3 bases are TGTGCCAGCAAGTTCGGAGGAACCACTAGCACAGATACGCAGTATTTT. Translation: CASKFGGTTSTDTQYF.

The chain recombines TRBV4-3 with TRBJ2-7, with D unresolved. This CDR3 is 11 amino acids long. Germline CDR1 reads LGHNA; CDR2 reads YSLEER. V dropped 7 bases and J dropped 6 bases, with 10 bases sitting between them. In DNA, the CDR3 is TGCGCCAGCACCACCCACGGCGAGCAGTACGTC. Encoded protein: CASTTHGEQYV.

This rearrangement joins TRBV6-5 to TRBJ1-2; perhaps TRBD1 as D (6 bases). CDR1 MNHEY and CDR2 SVGAGI come from the germline V gene. V gave up 4 bases and J gave up 6 bases, with 15 bases separating them. The CDR3 runs 14 residues. This CDR3 reads CASSFTRRGDGYTF. DNA for the CDR3: TGTGCCAGCAGTTTCACTCGAAGGGGGGATGGCTACACCTTC.

V and J are TRBV28 and TRBJ2-1, with D perhaps assigned TRBD1 or TRBD2 (5 bases each). CDR1 and CDR2 from the germline V gene are MDHEN and SYDVKM. Trimming took off 5 bases at V and 0 bases at J, with 14 bases between the two ends. The CDR3 contains 16 residues. DNA of the CDR3: TGTGCCAGCAGTACCGGGACCAAGAGCTCCTACAATGAGCAGTTCTTC. The encoded protein is CASSTGTKSSYNEQFF.

The chain links TRBV29-1 to TRBJ2-7; possible D gene TRBD1, 5 bases. Germline loops: CDR1 SQVTM, CDR2 ANQGSEA. The CDR3 spans 13 residues. V dropped 3 bases and J dropped 7 bases, with 16 bases sitting between them. CDR3 sequence reads: CSVDFSGQGEQYF. For the CDR3, the DNA is TGCAGCGTTGATTTTTCAGGTCAGGGTGAGCAGTACTTC.